This T cell receptor (beta chain) derives from a study of read filtering for tumor transcriptome and immune sequencing. General study points: IR-seq captured clonotypes deeper and more reliably than RNA-seq.

Molecular barcoded adaptors covering alpha/delta and beta/gamma chains were used on approximately 400 ng RNA. TCRdb ran MiXCR on the reads and lists one entry per CDR3 protein. The sample lists around 60,000 distinct CDR3 sequences; approximately 20% were seen once. This clonotype was counted a few times. Antigen specificity is unknown. Germline trimming cut 5 bases from V and 6 bases from J; bases unmatched to any gene: 8. This CDR3 spans 14 amino acids. Germline assignment: CDR1 DFQATT and CDR2 SNEGSKA (reference sequence). Sequencing was carried out using a population of CD138-negative cells sorted from bone marrow. This TCR was recovered from a donor at least 40 years old with multiple myeloma. The gene calls are TRBV20-1 and TRBJ1-4, with TRBD1 identical over 8 bases. The CDR3 DNA is TGCAGTGCTCCCCCGGGACAGGTTCATGAAAAACTGTTTTTT. Its translation: CSAPPGQVHEKLFF.